This TCR beta chain was sequenced in a study of blood T cell repertoires in COVID-19. Study as a whole: T cells, B-cell-depleted T cells, or PBMCs provided the cDNA or gDNA that served as material.

Repertoires were generated with immunoSEQ multiplex PCR, while TCRdb's copy carries only in-frame clones and drops some. The profile shows hundreds of thousands of clones, around 86% of them singletons. Allocation to cohorts depended on clinical history reported by the participants. Recovered status in Cohort 3 required two negative PCRs, clearance, or symptom resolution. Losses at the gene ends were 5 bases for V and 5 bases for J; bases not matched to a gene: 7. Germline V gene data show CDR1 as LNHDA and CDR2 as SQIVND (reference sequence). The CDR3 totals 14 residues. The chain couples TRBV19 to TRBJ1-1; 8 bases fit TRBD1. This TCR came from a woman between 50 and 59 years old who had recovered from COVID-19. The sequencing input was PBMCs or T cells enriched from blood (not recorded which). This CDR3 is CASSLTGGWTEAFF. The CDR3, as DNA: TGTGCCAGTAGTTTAACAGGGGGTTGGACTGAAGCTTTCTTT.